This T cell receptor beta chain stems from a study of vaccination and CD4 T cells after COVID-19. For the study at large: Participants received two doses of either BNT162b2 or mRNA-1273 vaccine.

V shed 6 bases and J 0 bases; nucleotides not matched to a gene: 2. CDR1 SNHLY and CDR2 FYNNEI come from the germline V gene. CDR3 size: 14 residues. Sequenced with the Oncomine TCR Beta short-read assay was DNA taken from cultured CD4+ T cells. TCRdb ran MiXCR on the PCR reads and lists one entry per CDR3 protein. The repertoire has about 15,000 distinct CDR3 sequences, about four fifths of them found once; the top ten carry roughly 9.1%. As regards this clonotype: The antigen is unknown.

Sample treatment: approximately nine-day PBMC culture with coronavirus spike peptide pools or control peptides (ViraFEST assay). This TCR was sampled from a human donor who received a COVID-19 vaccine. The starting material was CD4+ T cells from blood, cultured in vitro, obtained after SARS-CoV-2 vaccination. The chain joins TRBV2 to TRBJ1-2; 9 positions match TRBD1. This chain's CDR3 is CASRRTGANYGYTF. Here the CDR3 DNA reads TGTGCCAGCAGGAGGACAGGGGCTAACTATGGCTACACCTTC.